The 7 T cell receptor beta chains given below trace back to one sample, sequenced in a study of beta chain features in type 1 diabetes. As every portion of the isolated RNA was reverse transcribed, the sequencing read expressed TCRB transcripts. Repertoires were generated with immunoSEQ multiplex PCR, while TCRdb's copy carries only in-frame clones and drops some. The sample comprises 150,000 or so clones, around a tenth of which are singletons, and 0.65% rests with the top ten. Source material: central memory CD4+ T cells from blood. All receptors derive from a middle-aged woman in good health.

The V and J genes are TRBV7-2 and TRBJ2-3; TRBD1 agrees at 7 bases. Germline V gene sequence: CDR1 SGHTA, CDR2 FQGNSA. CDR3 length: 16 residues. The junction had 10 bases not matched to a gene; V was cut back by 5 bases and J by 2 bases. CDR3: CASSTGDRAHTDTQYF. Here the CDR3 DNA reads TGTGCCAGCAGCACTGGGGACAGAGCTCACACAGATACGCAGTATTTT.

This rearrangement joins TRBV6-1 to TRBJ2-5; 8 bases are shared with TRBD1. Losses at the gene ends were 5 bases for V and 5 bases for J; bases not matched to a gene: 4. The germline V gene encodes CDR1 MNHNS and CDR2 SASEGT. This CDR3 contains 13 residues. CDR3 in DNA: TGTGCCAGCAGTCTGACAGGGGAGGAGACCCAGTACTTC. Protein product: CASSLTGEETQYF.

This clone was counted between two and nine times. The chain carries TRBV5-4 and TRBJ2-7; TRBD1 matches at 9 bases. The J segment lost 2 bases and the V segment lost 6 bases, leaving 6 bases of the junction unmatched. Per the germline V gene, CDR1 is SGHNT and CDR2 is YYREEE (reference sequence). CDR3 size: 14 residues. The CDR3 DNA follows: TGTGCCAGCACCCCGACAGGGGGAACCTACGAGCAGTACTTC. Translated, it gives CASTPTGGTYEQYF.

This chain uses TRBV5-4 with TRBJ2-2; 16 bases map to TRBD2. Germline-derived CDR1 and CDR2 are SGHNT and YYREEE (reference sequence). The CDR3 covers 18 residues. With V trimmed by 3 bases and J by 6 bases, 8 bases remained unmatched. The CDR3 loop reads CASSSGTSGGAYAGELFF. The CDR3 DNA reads TGTGCCAGCAGCTCCGGGACTAGCGGGGGGGCATACGCCGGGGAGCTGTTTTTT.

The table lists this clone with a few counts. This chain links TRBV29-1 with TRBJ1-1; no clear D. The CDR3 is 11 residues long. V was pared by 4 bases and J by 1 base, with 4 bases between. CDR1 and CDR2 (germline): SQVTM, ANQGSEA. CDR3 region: CSVARNTEAFF. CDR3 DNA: TGCAGCGTTGCTCGGAACACTGAAGCTTTCTTT.

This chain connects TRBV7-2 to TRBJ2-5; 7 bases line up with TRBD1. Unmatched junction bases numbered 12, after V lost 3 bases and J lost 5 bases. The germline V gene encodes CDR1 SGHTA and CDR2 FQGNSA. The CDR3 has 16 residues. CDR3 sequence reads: CASSFGQAKSRETQYF. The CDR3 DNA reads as TGTGCCAGCAGCTTCGGACAGGCCAAAAGCCGGGAGACCCAGTACTTC.

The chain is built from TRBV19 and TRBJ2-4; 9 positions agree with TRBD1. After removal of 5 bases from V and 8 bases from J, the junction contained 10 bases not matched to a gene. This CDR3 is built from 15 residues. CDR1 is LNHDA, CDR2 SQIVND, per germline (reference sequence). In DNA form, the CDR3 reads TGTGCCAGTAGTGTTATACAGGGGGCTGGGGACATTCAGTACTTC. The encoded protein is CASSVIQGAGDIQYF.